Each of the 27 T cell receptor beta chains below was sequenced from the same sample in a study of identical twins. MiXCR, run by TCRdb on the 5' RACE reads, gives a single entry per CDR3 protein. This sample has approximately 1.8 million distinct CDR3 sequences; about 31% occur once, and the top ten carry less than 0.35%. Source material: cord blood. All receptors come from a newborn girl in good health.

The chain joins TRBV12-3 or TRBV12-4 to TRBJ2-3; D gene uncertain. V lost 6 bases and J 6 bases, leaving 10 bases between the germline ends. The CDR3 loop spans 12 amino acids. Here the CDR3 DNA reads TGTGCCAGCAGGCCCGACTGGGATACGCAGTATTTT. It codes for CASRPDWDTQYF.

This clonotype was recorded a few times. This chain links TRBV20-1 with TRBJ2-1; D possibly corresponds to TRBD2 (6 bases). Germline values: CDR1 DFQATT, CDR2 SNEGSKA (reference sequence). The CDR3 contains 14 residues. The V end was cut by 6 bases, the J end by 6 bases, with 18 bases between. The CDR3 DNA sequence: TGCAGTGCGCAAGCTAGCGCATGGGGCAATGAGCAGTTCTTC. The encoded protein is CSAQASAWGNEQFF.

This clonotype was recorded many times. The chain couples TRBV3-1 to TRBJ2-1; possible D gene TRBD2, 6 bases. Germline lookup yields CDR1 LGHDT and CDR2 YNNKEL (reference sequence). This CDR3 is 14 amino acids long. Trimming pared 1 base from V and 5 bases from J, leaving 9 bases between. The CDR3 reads CASSQGLANNEQFF. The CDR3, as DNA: TGTGCCAGCAGCCAAGGCCTAGCGAACAATGAGCAGTTCTTC.

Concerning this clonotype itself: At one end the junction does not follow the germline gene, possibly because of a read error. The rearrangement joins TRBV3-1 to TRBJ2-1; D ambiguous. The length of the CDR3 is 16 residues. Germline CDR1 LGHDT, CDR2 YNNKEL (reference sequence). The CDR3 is CACSRSNLASYNEQFF. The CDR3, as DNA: TGTGCCTGCAGCCGTTCCAACCTGGCTTCCTACAATGAGCAGTTCTTC.

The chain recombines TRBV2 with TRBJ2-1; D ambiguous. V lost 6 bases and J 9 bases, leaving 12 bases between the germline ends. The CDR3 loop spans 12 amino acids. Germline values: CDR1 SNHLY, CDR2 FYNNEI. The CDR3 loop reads CASSMNHGEQFF. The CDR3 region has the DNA TGTGCCAGCAGCATGAATCACGGTGAGCAGTTCTTC.

The CDR3 region has the DNA TGCAGCGCCGGGGAGGGGATGAAGCCCCAGCATTTT. Its protein product is CSAGEGMKPQHF. This chain joins TRBV29-1 and TRBJ1-5; D perhaps matches TRBD1 (5 bases). This CDR3 is built from 12 residues. Germline assignment: CDR1 SQVTM and CDR2 ANQGSEA. Trimming left V 7 bases short and J 8 bases short, with 15 bases between.

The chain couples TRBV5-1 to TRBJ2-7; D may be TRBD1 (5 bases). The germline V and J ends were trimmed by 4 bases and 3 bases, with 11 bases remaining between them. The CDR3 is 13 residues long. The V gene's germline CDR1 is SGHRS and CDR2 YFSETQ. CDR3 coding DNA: TGCGCCAGCAGCACCGACAGATTCTACGAGCAGTACTTC. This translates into CASSTDRFYEQYF.

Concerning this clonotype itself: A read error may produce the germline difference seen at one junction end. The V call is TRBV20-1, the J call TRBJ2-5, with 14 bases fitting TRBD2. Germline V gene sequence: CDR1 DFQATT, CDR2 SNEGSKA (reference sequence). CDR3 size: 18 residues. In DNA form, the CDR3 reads TGCAGTGCTAGTCACCTAGGACTAGCGGGGGGAAATCAAGAGACCCGGTACTTC. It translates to CSASHLGLAGGNQETRYF.

CDR3 protein: CAISPLEGSYNEQFF. CDR3 nucleotides: TGTGCCATCAGTCCACTCGAGGGGTCCTACAATGAGCAGTTCTTC. V and J are TRBV10-3 and TRBJ2-1, with D possibly called TRBD1 or TRBD2 (5 bases each). Trimming cost V 5 bases and J 1 base, with 12 bases left between them. The CDR3 sequence is 15 residues long. Germline CDR1 is ENHRY and CDR2 is SYGVKD.

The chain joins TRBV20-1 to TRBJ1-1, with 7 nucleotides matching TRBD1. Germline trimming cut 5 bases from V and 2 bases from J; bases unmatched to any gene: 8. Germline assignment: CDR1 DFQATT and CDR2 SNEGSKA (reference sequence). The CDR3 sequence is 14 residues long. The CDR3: CSALPGTANTEAFF. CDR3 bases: TGCAGTGCTCTACCCGGGACAGCCAACACTGAAGCTTTCTTT.

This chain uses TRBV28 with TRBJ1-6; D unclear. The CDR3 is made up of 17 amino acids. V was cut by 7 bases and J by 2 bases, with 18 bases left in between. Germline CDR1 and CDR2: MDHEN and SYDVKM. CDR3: CASNSDQRGPYNSPLHF. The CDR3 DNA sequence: TGTGCCAGCAACTCAGACCAGCGGGGTCCCTATAATTCACCCCTCCACTTT. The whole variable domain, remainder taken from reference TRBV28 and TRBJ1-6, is DVKVTQSSRYLVKRTGEKVFLECVQDMDHENMFWYRQDPGLGLRLIYFSYDVKMKEKGDIPEGYSVSREKKERFSLILESASTNQTSMYLCASNSDQRGPYNSPLHFGNGTRLTVT.

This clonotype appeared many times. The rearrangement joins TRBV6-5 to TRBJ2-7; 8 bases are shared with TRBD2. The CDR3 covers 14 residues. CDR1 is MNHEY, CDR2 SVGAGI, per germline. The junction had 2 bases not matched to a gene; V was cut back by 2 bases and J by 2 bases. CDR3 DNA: TGTGCCAGCAGTTACGGCGGGAGGCCCTACGAGCAGTACTTC. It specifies CASSYGGRPYEQYF.

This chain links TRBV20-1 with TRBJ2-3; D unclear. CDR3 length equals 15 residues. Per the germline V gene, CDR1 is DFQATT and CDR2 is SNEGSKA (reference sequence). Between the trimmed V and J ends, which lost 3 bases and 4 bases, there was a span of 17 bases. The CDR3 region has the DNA TGCAGTGCTAGTCGGGCCAACTTCATGGCAGATACGCAGTATTTT. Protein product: CSASRANFMADTQYF.

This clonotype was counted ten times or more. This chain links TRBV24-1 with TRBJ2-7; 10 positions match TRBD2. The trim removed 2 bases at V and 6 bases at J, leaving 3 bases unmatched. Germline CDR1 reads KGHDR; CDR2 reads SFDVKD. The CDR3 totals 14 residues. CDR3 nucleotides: TGTGCCACCAGTGATTGGACTAGCGGACTCGAGCAGTACTTC. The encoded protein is CATSDWTSGLEQYF.

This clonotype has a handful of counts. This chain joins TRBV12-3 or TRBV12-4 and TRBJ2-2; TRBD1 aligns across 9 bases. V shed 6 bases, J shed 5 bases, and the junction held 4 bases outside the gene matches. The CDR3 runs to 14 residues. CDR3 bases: TGTGCCAGCAGCCGACAGGGGGGTACCGGGGAGCTGTTTTTT. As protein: CASSRQGGTGELFF.

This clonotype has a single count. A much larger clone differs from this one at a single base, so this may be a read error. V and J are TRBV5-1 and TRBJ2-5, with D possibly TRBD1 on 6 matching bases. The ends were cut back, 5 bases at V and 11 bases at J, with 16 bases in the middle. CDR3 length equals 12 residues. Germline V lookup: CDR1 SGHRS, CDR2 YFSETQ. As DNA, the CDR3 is TGCGCCAGCAGGACAGGAGACAATGAGCAGTACTTC. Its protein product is CASRTGDNEQYF.

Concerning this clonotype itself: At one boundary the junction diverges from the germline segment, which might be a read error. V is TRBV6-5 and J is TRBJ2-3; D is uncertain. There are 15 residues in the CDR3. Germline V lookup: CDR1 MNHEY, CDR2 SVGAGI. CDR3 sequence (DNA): TGTGCCAGCAGTCTCACACGCGCCCCCACAGATACGCGGTATTTT. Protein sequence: CASSLTRAPTDTRYF.

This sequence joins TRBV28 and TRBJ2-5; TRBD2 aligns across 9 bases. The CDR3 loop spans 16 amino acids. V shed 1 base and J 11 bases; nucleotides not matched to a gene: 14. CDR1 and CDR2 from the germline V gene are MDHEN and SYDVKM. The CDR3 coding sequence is TGTGCCAGCAGTTTATTTTCTCTAGCGGGAAACAATGAGCAGTACTTC. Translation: CASSLFSLAGNNEQYF.

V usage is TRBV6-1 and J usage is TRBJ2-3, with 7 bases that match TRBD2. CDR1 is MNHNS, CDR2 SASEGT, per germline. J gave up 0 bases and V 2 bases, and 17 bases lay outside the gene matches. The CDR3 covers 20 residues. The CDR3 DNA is TGTGCCAGCAGTGAAAAGGGGATTGACCCGGGGGGTCACAGCACAGATACGCAGTATTTT. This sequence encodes CASSEKGIDPGGHSTDTQYF.

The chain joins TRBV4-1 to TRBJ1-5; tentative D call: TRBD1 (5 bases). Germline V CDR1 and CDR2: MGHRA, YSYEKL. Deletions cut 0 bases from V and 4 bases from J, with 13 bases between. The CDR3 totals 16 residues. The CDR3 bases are TGCGCCAGCAGCCAAGAACCGACCGAGGGGAATCAGCCCCAGCATTTT. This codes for CASSQEPTEGNQPQHF.

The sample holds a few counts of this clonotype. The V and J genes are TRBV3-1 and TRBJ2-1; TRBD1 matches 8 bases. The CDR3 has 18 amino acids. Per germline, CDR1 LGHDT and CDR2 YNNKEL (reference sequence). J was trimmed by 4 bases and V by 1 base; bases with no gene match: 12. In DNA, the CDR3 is TGTGCCAGCAGCCAAGCACAGATACCGGGACAGGCTTACAATGAGCAGTTCTTC. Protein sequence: CASSQAQIPGQAYNEQFF.

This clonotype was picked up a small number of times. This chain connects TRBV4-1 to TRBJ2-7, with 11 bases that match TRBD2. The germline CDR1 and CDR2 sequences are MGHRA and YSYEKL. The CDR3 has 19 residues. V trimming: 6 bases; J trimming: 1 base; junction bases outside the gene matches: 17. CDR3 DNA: TGCGCCAGCAGACCAAGGACAGGGACGGGACTAGCGGAATCCTACGAGCAGTACTTC. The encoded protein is CASRPRTGTGLAESYEQYF.

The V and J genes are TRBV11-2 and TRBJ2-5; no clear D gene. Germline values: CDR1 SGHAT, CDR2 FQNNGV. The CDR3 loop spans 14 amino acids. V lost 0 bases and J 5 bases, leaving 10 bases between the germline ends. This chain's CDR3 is CASSLETPVETQYF. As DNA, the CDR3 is TGTGCCAGCAGCTTAGAGACGCCAGTTGAGACCCAGTACTTC.

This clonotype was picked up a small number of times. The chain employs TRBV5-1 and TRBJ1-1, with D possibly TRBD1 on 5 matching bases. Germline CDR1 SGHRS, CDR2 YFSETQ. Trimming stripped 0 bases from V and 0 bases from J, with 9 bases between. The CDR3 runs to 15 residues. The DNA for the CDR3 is TGCGCCAGCAGCTTGGGGACACCCGTGAACACTGAAGCTTTCTTT. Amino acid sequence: CASSLGTPVNTEAFF.

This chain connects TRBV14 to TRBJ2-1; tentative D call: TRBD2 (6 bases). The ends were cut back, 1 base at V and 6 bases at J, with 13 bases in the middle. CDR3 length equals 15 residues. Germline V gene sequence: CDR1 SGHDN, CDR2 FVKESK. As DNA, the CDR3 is TGTGCCAGCAGCCAAGTGCGGGGACCTGGCAATGAGCAGTTCTTC. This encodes CASSQVRGPGNEQFF.

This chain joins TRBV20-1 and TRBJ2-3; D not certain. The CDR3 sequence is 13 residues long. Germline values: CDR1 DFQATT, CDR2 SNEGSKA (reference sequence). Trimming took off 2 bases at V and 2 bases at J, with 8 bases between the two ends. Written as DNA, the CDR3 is TGCAGTGCTAGACGCGGAATCACAGATACGCAGTATTTT. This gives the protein CSARRGITDTQYF.

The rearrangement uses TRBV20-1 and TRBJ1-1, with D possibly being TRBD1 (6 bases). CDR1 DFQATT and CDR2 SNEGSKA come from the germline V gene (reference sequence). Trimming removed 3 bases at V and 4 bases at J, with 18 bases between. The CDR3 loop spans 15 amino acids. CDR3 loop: CSASPGRGAGTEAFF. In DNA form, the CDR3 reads TGCAGTGCTAGCCCCGGGAGGGGGGCCGGCACTGAAGCTTTCTTT.